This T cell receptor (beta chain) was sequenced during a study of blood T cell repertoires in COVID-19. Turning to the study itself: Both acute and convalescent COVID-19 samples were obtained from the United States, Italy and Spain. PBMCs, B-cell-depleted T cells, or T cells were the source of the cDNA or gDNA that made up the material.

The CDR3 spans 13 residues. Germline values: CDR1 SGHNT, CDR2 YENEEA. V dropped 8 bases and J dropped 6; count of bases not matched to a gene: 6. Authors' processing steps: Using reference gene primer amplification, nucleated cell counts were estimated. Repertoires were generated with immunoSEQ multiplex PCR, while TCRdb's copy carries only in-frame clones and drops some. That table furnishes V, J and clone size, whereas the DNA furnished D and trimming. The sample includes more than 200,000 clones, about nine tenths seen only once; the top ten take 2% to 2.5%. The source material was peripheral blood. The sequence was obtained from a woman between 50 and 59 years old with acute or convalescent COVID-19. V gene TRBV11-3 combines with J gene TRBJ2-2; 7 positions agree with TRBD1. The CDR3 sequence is CASEDRGPGELFF. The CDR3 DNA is TGTGCCAGCGAAGATAGGGGGCCCGGGGAGCTGTTTTTT.